Listed here are 4 T cell receptor beta chains from one sample, sequenced in a study of T-cell reconstitution after alpha-beta-depleted transplantation in children. Unique molecular identifiers featured in how the TCRbeta library was prepared. TCRdb re-analysed the PCR reads in MiXCR, keeping a single row per CDR3 protein. The table has about a million distinct CDR3 sequences, less than 30% seen once. The starting material was PBMCs, mostly from graft donor cells, obtained 360 days after TCRalphabeta/CD19-depleted stem cell transplant. The receptor set was obtained from a boy under two years old who had a stem cell transplant for SCID, so the T cells may come from the graft donor.

The CDR3 is CASSQDTKTQYF. The CDR3 DNA reads as TGTGCCAGCAGCCAAGATACGAAGACCCAGTACTTC. This chain links TRBV3-1 with TRBJ2-5, with D hard to call. Germline V lookup: CDR1 LGHDT, CDR2 YNNKEL (reference sequence). The CDR3 has 12 residues. Trimming cost V 0 bases and J 6 bases, with 5 bases left between them.

This clonotype has a count of ten or more. The genes are TRBV29-1 and TRBJ2-5; D is unresolved. CDR3 length: 14 amino acids. The V and J ends lost 8 bases and 5 bases respectively, with 21 bases between them. The germline CDR1 and CDR2 sequences are SQVTM and ANQGSEA. As DNA, the CDR3 is TGCAGCCCTTCCCACGGGCAATTTGTGGAGACCCAGTACTTC. As protein: CSPSHGQFVETQYF.

This chain joins TRBV5-1 and TRBJ2-3; D is undetermined. Germline loops: CDR1 SGHRS, CDR2 YFSETQ. Trimming stripped 2 bases from V and 0 bases from J, with 10 bases between. The CDR3 has 15 residues. The CDR3 DNA reads TGCGCCAGCAGCTTTCGGCAGACTAGCACAGATACGCAGTATTTT. Translated: CASSFRQTSTDTQYF.

This clonotype was seen a handful of times. This rearrangement joins TRBV6-1 to TRBJ2-7; weak D call: TRBD1 (6 bases). The ends were cut back, 2 bases at V and 3 bases at J, with 20 bases in the middle. Germline values: CDR1 MNHNS, CDR2 SASEGT. CDR3 length equals 17 residues. DNA of the CDR3: TGTGCCAGCAGTGAATTAGTCCGGACAGCAAGACTCTACGAGCAGTACTTC. This translates into CASSELVRTARLYEQYF.